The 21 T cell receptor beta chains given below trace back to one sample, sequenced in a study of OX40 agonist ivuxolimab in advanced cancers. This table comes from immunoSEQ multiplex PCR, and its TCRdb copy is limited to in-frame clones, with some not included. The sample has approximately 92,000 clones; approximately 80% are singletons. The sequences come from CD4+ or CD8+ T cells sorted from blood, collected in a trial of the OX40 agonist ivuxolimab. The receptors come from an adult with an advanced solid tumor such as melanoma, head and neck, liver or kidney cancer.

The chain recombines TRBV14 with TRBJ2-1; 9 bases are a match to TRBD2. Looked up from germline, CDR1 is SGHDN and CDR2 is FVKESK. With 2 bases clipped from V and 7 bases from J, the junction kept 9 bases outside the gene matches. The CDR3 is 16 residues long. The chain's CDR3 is CASSQRLSGGKNEQFF. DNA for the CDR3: TGTGCCAGCAGCCAAAGGCTCAGCGGGGGGAAAAATGAGCAGTTCTTC.

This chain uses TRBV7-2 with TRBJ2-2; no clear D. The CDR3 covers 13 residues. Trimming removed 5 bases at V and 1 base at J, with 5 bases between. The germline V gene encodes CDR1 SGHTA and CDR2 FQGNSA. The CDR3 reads CASSGRNTGELFF. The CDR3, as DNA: TGTGCCAGCAGCGGCAGGAACACCGGGGAGCTGTTTTTT.

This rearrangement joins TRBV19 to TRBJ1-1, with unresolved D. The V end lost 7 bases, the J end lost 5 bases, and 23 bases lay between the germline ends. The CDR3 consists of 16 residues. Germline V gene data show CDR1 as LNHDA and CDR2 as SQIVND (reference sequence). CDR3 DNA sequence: TGTGCCAGTACCAACCGGGCCCTCCGCGGTAGGACTGAAGCTTTCTTT. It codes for CASTNRALRGRTEAFF. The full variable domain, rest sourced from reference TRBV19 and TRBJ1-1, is DGGITQSPKYLFRKEGQNVTLSCEQNLNHDAMYWYRQDPGQGLRLIYYSQIVNDFQKGDIAEGYSVSREKKESFPLTVTSAQKNPTAFYLCASTNRALRGRTEAFFGQGTRLTVV.

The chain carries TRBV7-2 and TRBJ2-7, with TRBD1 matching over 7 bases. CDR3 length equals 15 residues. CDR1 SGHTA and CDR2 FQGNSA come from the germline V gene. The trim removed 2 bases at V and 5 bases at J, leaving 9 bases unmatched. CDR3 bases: TGTGCCAGCAGCTTAATGACAGGGTCTTACCACGAGCAGTACTTC. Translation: CASSLMTGSYHEQYF.

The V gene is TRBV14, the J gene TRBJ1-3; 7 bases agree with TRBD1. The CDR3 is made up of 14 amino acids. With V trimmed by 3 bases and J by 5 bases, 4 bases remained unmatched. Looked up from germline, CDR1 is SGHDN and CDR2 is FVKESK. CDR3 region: CASSQGRGRNTIYF. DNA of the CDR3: TGTGCCAGCAGCCAGGGCAGGGGGAGAAACACCATATATTTT. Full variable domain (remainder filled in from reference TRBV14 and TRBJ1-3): EAGVTQFPSHSVIEKGQTVTLRCDPISGHDNLYWYRRVMGKEIKFLLHFVKESKQDESGMPNNRFLAERTGGTYSTLKVQPAELEDSGVYFCASSQGRGRNTIYFGEGSWLTVV.

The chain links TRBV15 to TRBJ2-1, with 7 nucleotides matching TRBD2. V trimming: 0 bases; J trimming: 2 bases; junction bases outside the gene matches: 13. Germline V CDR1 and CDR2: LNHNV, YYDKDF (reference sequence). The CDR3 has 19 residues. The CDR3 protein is CATSRDRNRAGAPYNEQFF. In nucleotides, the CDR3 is TGTGCCACCAGCAGAGATCGAAATAGGGCGGGAGCCCCCTACAATGAGCAGTTCTTC.

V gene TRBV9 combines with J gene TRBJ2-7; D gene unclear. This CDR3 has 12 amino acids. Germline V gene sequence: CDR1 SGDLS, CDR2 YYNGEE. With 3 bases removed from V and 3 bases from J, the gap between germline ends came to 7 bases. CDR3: CASSATDYEQYF. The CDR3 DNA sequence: TGTGCCAGCAGCGCCACTGACTACGAGCAGTACTTC.

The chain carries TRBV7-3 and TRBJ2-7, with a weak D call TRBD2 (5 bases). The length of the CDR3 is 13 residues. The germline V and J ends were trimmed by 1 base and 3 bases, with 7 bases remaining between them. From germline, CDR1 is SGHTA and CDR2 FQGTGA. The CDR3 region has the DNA TGTGCCAGCAGCTTAAATGGAGGCTACGAGCAGTACTTC. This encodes CASSLNGGYEQYF. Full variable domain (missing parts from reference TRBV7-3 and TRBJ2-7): GAGVSQTPSNKVTEKGKYVELRCDPISGHTALYWYRQSLGQGPEFLIYFQGTGAADDSGLPNDRFFAVRPEGSVSTLKIQRTERGDSAVYLCASSLNGGYEQYFGPGTRLTVT.

CDR3 sequence: CASSIDSGSTTDTQYF. The CDR3 bases are TGTGCCAGTAGTATAGATAGCGGGAGTACCACAGATACGCAGTATTTT. This chain joins TRBV19 and TRBJ2-3; 9 bases are a match to TRBD2. The germline V gene has CDR1 LNHDA and CDR2 SQIVND (reference sequence). This CDR3 is 16 amino acids long. Trimming cost V 0 bases and J 2 bases; bases outside gene matches: 3.

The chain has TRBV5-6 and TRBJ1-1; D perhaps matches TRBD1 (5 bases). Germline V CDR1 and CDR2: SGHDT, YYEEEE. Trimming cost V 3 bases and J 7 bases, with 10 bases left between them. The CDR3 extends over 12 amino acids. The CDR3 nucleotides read TGTGCCAGCAGCTGGGGACTGATTGAAGCTTTCTTT. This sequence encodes CASSWGLIEAFF.

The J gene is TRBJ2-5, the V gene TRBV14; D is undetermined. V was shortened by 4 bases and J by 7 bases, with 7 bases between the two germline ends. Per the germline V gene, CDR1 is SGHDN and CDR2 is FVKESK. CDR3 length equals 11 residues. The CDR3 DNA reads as TGTGCCAGCAGCCGCCTGGGGACCCAGTACTTC. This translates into CASSRLGTQYF.

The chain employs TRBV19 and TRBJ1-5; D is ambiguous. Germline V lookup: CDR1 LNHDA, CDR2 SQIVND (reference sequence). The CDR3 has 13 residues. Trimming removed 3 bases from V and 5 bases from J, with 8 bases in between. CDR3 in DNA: TGTGCCAGTAGTATGGGCACTTATCAGCCCCAGCATTTT. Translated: CASSMGTYQPQHF.

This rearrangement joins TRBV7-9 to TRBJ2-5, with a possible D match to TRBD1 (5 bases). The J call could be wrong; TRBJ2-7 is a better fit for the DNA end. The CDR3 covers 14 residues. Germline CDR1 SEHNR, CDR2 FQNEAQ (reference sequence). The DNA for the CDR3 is TGTGCCAGCAGCTCCTGGGGCCACCCCTACGAGCAGTACTTC. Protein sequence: CASSSWGHPYEQYF.

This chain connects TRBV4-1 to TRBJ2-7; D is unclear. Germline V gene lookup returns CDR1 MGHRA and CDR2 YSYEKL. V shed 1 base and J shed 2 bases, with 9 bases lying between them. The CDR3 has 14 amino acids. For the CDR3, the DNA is TGCGCCAGCAGCCAAGTTCCCGAAACCTACGAGCAGTACTTC. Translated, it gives CASSQVPETYEQYF.

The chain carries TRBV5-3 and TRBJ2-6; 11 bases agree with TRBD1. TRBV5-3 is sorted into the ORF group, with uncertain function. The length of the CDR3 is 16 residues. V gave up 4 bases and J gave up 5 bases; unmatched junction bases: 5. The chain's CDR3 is CARSMDRGPRANVLTF. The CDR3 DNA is TGTGCCAGAAGCATGGACAGGGGGCCGAGGGCCAACGTCCTGACTTTC.

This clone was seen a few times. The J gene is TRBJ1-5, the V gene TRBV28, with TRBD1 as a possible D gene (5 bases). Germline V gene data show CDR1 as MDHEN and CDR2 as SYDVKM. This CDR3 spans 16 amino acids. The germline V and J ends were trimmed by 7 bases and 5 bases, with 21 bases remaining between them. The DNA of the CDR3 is TGTGCCAGCATTCCTTCGCGGGAAGGGGCCTATCAGCCCCAGCATTTT. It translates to CASIPSREGAYQPQHF.

As DNA, the CDR3 is TGTGCCAGCAGTTACCCGCCAGGGTCTGAAGCTTTCTTT. Translated, it gives CASSYPPGSEAFF. V is TRBV6-5 and J is TRBJ1-1; D might be TRBD1 (5 bases). V shed 2 bases and J shed 6 bases, with 10 bases lying between them. Germline CDR1 reads MNHEY; CDR2 reads SVGAGI. The CDR3 is 13 residues long.

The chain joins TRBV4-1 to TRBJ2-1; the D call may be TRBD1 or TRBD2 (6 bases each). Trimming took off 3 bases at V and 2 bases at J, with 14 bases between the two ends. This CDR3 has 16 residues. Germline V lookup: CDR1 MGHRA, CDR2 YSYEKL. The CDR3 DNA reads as TGCGCCAGCAGCCAGGCGAGGGGGGCAACCTACAATGAGCAGTTCTTC. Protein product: CASSQARGATYNEQFF.

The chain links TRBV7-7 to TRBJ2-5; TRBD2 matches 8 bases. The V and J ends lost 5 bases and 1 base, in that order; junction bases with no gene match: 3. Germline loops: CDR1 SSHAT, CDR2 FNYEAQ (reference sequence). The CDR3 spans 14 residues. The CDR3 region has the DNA TGTGCCAGCAGCCCGGGAGGGCGCCAAGAGACCCAGTACTTC. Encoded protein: CASSPGGRQETQYF. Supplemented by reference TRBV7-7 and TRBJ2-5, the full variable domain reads GAGVSQSPRYKVTKRGQDVTLRCDPISSHATLYWYQQALGQGPEFLTYFNYEAQPDKSGLPSDRFSAERPEGSISTLTIQRTEQRDSAMYRCASSPGGRQETQYFGPGTRLLVL.

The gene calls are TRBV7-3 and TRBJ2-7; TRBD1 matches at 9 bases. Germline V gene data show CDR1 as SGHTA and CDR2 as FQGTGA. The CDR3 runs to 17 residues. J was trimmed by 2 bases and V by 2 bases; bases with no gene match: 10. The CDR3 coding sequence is TGTGCCAGCAGCTTAGCTCGTCGGGACAGGGCACCCTACGAGCAGTACTTC. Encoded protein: CASSLARRDRAPYEQYF.

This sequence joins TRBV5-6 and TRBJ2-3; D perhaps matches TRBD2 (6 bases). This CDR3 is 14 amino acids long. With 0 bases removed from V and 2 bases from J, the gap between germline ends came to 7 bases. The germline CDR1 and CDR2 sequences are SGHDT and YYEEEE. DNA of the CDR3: TGTGCCAGCAGCTTGGCTAGCGACACAGATACGCAGTATTTT. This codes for CASSLASDTDTQYF. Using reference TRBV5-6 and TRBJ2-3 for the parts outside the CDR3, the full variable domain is DAGVTQSPTHLIKTRGQQVTLRCSPKSGHDTVSWYQQALGQGPQFIFQYYEEEERQRGNFPDRFSGHQFPNYSSELNVNALLLGDSALYLCASSLASDTDTQYFGPGTRLTVL.